This T cell receptor (beta chain) was captured in a study of T cells in Graves' hyperthyroidism and ophthalmopathy. Amplification of TCR beta CDR3 regions was performed using RNA transcripts as template. RT-PCR in the first round (using the HTBI primer set) targeted the TCR CDR3. Via MiXCR, TCRdb re-called the multiplex PCR reads, giving one row per CDR3 protein. Of about 560,000 distinct CDR3 sequences listed, around 13% are singletons. CDR1 is MGHDK and CDR2 is SYGVNS in the germline V gene. After removal of 4 bases from V and 5 bases from J, the junction contained 9 bases not matched to a gene. CDR3 length: 15 residues.

Sequenced sample: blood. This chain connects TRBV25-1 to TRBJ2-7; 9 bases line up with TRBD2. The clonotype was recovered from a woman aged 40 to 50 with Graves' hyperthyroidism. Here the CDR3 reads CASSALAGAHDEQYF. In DNA form, the CDR3 reads TGTGCCAGCAGTGCGTTAGCGGGAGCCCACGACGAGCAGTACTTC.